This entry lists 18 T cell receptor beta chains sequenced from one sample in a study of chemoradiotherapy in HPV16-positive cancers. Produced via immunoSEQ multiplex PCR; TCRdb's table is partial and in-frame only. The sample carries about 8,200 clones, around 75% recorded once. The specimen comprised tumor tissue, sampled from a patient who underwent chemoradiotherapy. The source is a human donor with HPV-associated anogenital cancer.

The chain employs TRBV6-5 and TRBJ2-7; maybe TRBD1 (6 bases). Germline V gives CDR1 MNHEY, CDR2 SVGAGI. V was cut by 2 bases and J by 4 bases, with 15 bases left in between. The CDR3 sequence is 15 residues long. The CDR3 nucleotides read TGTGCCAGCAGTTACGGTCAGGGGCAGATATACGAGCAGTACTTC. Translation: CASSYGQGQIYEQYF.

The chain links TRBV6-6 to TRBJ2-2; D perhaps matches TRBD2 (6 bases). Trimming shortened V by 0 bases and J by 1 base, and 9 bases separated the two germline ends. The CDR3 totals 16 residues. Per germline, CDR1 MNHNY and CDR2 SVGAGI (reference sequence). CDR3 sequence: CASSYSQAGNTGELFF. CDR3 sequence (DNA): TGTGCCAGCAGTTACTCTCAAGCGGGGAACACCGGGGAGCTGTTTTTT.

The CDR3 spells CASSFRLGPYGYTF. CDR3 nucleotide sequence: TGTGCCAGCAGTTTTCGCTTAGGTCCTTATGGCTACACCTTC. This sequence joins TRBV28 and TRBJ1-2; D gene unclear. CDR1 MDHEN and CDR2 SYDVKM come from the germline V gene. V was clipped by 3 bases and J by 5 bases, with 13 bases between them. The CDR3 runs 14 residues.

The rearrangement links TRBV11-2 to TRBJ1-1, with D unresolved. The V gene lost 3 bases and the J gene lost 4 bases, with 15 bases spanning the gap. Germline V gene sequence: CDR1 SGHAT, CDR2 FQNNGV. This CDR3 has 15 residues. The CDR3 coding sequence is TGTGCCAGCAGCTTCGTGTCACGGGCTGCCACTGAAGCTTTCTTT. It yields the protein CASSFVSRAATEAFF. Filled out from reference TRBV11-2 and TRBJ1-1, the complete variable domain reads EAGVAQSPRYKIIEKRQSVAFWCNPISGHATLYWYQQILGQGPKLLIQFQNNGVVDDSQLPKDRFSAERLKGVDSTLKIQPAKLEDSAVYLCASSFVSRAATEAFFGQGTRLTVV.

The CDR3 loop reads CASTGDRGGTDTQYF. As DNA, the CDR3 is TGTGCCAGTACCGGAGACAGGGGGGGCACAGATACGCAGTATTTT. This sequence joins TRBV19 and TRBJ2-3; TRBD1 matches 9 bases. The CDR3 totals 15 residues. The V gene's germline CDR1 is LNHDA and CDR2 SQIVND (reference sequence). V lost 7 bases, J lost 1 base, and 6 bases stayed unmatched.

This chain links TRBV7-9 with TRBJ2-7, with a possible D match to TRBD2 (6 bases). Per the germline V gene, CDR1 is SEHNR and CDR2 is FQNEAQ (reference sequence). V dropped 5 bases and J dropped 1 base, with 9 bases sitting between them. This CDR3 is built from 13 residues. For the CDR3, the DNA is TGTGCCAGCAGCCCCGGGACTTCCTACGAGCAGTACTTC. This gives the protein CASSPGTSYEQYF.

The chain carries TRBV6-5 and TRBJ2-2; the D is unclear. The length of the CDR3 is 13 residues. Trimming removed 2 bases from V and 5 bases from J, with 6 bases in between. CDR1 is MNHEY, CDR2 SVGAGI, per germline. CDR3 nucleotides: TGTGCCAGCAGTTACCAACGTACCGGGGAGCTGTTTTTT. Its translation: CASSYQRTGELFF.

Only a few counts were recorded for this clone. J is TRBJ1-2 and V is TRBV2; possible D gene TRBD1, 6 bases. In germline, CDR1 is SNHLY, CDR2 FYNNEI. Trimming took 6 bases from V and 5 from J, leaving 10 bases between them. There are 12 residues in the CDR3. Here the CDR3 reads CASSLQGYGYTF. Here the CDR3 DNA reads TGTGCCAGCAGCCTGCAGGGGTATGGCTACACCTTC.

In its sample, this clone was seen a few times. The chain has TRBV7-9 and TRBJ1-1; 7 nucleotides match TRBD1. The CDR3 totals 14 residues. Germline V lookup: CDR1 SEHNR, CDR2 FQNEAQ (reference sequence). The J segment lost 7 bases and the V segment lost 0 bases, leaving 5 bases of the junction unmatched. This chain's CDR3 is CASSLARQGVEAFF. DNA of the CDR3: TGTGCCAGCAGCTTAGCTAGACAGGGAGTTGAAGCTTTCTTT.

The rearrangement joins TRBV5-7 to TRBJ2-1; a possible D gene is TRBD1 (6 bases). TRBV5-7 counts as an open reading frame of uncertain function. CDR3 length: 16 amino acids. Trimming took 0 bases from V and 2 from J, leaving 12 bases between them. CDR3 in amino acids: CASSLGGGIPYNEQFF. The CDR3 bases are TGTGCCAGCAGCTTGGGAGGGGGAATCCCCTACAATGAGCAGTTCTTC.

V is TRBV6-5 and J is TRBJ1-5; D remains ambiguous. Trimming took off 0 bases at V and 6 bases at J, with 12 bases between the two ends. The CDR3 extends over 15 amino acids. Germline-derived CDR1 and CDR2 are MNHEY and SVGAGI. CDR3 nucleotide sequence: TGTGCCAGCAGTTACTCGAGGCTCGCGGGTCAGCCCCAGCATTTT. Protein product: CASSYSRLAGQPQHF.

This clone was counted a few times. The V gene is TRBV7-3, the J gene TRBJ2-5, with 8 bases fitting TRBD1. CDR3 length: 16 residues. V was clipped by 1 base and J by 5 bases; unmatched bases: 9. Germline V lookup: CDR1 SGHTA, CDR2 FQGTGA. DNA of the CDR3: TGTGCCAGCAGCTTAAGGCCAGGGGGCTCTTTGGAGACCCAGTACTTC. This gives the protein CASSLRPGGSLETQYF.

The chain employs TRBV4-3 and TRBJ1-1; D is possibly TRBD1 (6 bases). Germline CDR1 is LGHNA and CDR2 is YSLEER. This CDR3 has 16 residues. V was cut by 1 base and J by 1 base, with 13 bases left in between. The chain's CDR3 is CASSQGGGRTNTEAFF. The CDR3 DNA reads TGCGCCAGCAGCCAAGGGGGGGGGCGGACGAACACTGAAGCTTTCTTT.

This clone has just a few counts. The J gene is TRBJ2-7, the V gene TRBV25-1, with a weak D call TRBD2 (6 bases). From germline, CDR1 is MGHDK and CDR2 SYGVNS. CDR3 length equals 14 residues. The V and J ends lost 6 bases and 0 bases respectively, with 12 bases between them. The CDR3 DNA reads as TGTGCCAGCAGGACCCGGGACTCCTCCTACGAGCAGTACTTC. As protein: CASRTRDSSYEQYF.

This clone was found once. The V gene is TRBV5-1, the J gene TRBJ1-2, with unresolved D. The CDR3 consists of 15 residues. Trimming stripped 2 bases from V and 8 bases from J, with 19 bases between. Germline V gives CDR1 SGHRS, CDR2 YFSETQ. CDR3 region: CASSFERRALVGYTF. As DNA, the CDR3 is TGCGCCAGCAGCTTCGAGAGACGGGCCCTAGTAGGCTACACCTTC.

J is TRBJ2-1 and V is TRBV5-6; TRBD2 matches at 11 bases. The length of the CDR3 is 15 residues. V lost 0 bases, J lost 4 bases, and 0 bases stayed unmatched. Looked up from germline, CDR1 is SGHDT and CDR2 is YYEEEE. The CDR3 is CASSLGTSGYNEQFF. The CDR3 coding sequence is TGTGCCAGCAGCTTGGGGACTAGCGGGTACAATGAGCAGTTCTTC.

The chain couples TRBV5-1 to TRBJ1-1; D remains ambiguous. Germline CDR1 reads SGHRS; CDR2 reads YFSETQ. The CDR3 is made up of 13 amino acids. Trimming removed 0 bases at V and 3 bases at J, with 6 bases between. The CDR3 loop is CASSLDGYTEAFF. As DNA, the CDR3 is TGCGCCAGCAGCTTGGACGGGTACACTGAAGCTTTCTTT.

The chain couples TRBV18 to TRBJ1-1; D not certain. Per the germline V gene, CDR1 is KGHSH and CDR2 is LQKENI. The CDR3 has 13 residues. Trimming removed 3 bases from V and 7 bases from J, with 12 bases in between. This chain's CDR3 is CASSPREESEAFF. DNA for the CDR3: TGTGCCAGCTCACCTCGGGAGGAGAGTGAAGCTTTCTTT.